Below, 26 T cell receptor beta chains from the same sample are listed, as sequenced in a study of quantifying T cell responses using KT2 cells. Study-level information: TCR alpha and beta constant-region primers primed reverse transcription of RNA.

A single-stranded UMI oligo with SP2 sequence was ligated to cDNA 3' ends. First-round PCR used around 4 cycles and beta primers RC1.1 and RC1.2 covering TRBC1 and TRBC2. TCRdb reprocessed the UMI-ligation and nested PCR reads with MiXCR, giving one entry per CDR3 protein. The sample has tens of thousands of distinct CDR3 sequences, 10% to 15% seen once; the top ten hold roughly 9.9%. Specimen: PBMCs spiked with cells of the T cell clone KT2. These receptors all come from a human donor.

The DNA for the CDR3 is TGTGCCTGGAGTCCGGGACTAGCAGAGACCCAGTACTTC. This sequence encodes CAWSPGLAETQYF. The chain has TRBV30 and TRBJ2-5; 9 positions match TRBD2. Germline V gene sequence: CDR1 GTSNPN, CDR2 SVGIG (reference sequence). The CDR3 consists of 13 residues. J lost 4 bases, V lost 2 bases, and 2 bases had no gene match.

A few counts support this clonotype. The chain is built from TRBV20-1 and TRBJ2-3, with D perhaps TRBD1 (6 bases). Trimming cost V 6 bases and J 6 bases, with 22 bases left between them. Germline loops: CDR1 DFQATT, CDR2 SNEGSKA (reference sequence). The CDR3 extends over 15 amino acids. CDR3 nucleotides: TGCAGTGCCAGGGTTTCGGACAGTGTTACCGATACGCAGTATTTT. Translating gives CSARVSDSVTDTQYF.

The CDR3 region is CSALPGIGTDTQYF. The CDR3 DNA reads TGCAGTGCTTTACCGGGAATAGGCACAGATACGCAGTATTTT. The J gene is TRBJ2-3, the V gene TRBV20-1; possibly TRBD2 for D (5 bases). This CDR3 is 14 amino acids long. Per germline, CDR1 DFQATT and CDR2 SNEGSKA (reference sequence). The V and J ends lost 5 bases and 1 base respectively, with 13 bases between them.

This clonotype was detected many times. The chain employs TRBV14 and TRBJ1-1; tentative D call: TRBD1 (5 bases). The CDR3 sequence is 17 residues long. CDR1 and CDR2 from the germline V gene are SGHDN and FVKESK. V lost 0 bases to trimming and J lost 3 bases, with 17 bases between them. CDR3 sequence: CASSQDRWIGEDTEAFF. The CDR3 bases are TGTGCCAGCAGCCAAGATAGGTGGATAGGGGAGGACACTGAAGCTTTCTTT.

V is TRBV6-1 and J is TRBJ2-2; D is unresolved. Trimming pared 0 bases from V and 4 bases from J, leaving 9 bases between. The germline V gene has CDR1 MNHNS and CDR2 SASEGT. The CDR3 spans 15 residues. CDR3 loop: CASSEALVSTGELFF. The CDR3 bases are TGTGCCAGCAGTGAAGCCCTAGTCAGCACCGGGGAGCTGTTTTTT.

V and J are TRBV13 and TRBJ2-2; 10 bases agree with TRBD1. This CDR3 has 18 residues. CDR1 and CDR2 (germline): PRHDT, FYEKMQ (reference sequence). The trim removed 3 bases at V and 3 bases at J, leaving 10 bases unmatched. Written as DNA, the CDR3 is TGTGCCAGCAGCTTCGGACAGGGGGACCTTTGGTACACCGGGGAGCTGTTTTTT. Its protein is CASSFGQGDLWYTGELFF.

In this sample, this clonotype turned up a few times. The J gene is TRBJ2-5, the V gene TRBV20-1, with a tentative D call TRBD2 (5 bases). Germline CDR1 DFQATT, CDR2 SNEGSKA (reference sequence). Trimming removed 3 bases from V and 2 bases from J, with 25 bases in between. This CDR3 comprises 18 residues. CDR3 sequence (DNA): TGCAGTGCTAGTTACCCCTCCCTGGGCGGTAGAGGGCAAGAGACCCAGTACTTC. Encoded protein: CSASYPSLGGRGQETQYF.

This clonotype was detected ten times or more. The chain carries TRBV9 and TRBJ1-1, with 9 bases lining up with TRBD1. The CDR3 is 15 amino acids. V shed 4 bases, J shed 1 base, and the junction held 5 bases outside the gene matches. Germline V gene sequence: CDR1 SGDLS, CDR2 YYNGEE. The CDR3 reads CASSPTGQGNTEAFF. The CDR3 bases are TGTGCCAGCAGCCCGACGGGACAGGGGAACACTGAAGCTTTCTTT.

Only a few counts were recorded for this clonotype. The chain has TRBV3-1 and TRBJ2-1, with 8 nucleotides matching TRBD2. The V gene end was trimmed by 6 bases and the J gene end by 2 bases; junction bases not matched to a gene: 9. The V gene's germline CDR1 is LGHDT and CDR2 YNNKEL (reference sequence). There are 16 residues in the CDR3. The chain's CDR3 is CASRRDIAGTYNEQFF. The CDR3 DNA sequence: TGTGCCAGCAGAAGGGACATAGCGGGGACCTACAATGAGCAGTTCTTC.

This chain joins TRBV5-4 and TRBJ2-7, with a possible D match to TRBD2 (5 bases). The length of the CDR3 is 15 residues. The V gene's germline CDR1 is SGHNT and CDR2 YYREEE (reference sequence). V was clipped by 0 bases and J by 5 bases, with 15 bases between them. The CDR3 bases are TGTGCCAGCAGCTTGGATCAAAGGGATAGCGACGAGCAGTACTTC. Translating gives CASSLDQRDSDEQYF.

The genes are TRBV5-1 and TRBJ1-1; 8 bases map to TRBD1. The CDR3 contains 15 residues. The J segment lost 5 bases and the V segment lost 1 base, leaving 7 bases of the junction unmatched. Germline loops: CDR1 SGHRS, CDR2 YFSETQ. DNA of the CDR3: TGCGCCAGCAGCTTGCCGCAGGGGGCGCGGACTGAAGCTTTCTTT. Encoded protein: CASSLPQGARTEAFF.

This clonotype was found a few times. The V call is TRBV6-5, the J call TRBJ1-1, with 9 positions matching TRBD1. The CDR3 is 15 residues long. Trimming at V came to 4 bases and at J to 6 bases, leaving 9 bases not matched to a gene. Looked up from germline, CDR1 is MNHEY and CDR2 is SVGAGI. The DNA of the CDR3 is TGTGCCAGCAGTTTCCCAAACAGGGGGCAGGCTGAAGCTTTCTTT. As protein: CASSFPNRGQAEAFF.

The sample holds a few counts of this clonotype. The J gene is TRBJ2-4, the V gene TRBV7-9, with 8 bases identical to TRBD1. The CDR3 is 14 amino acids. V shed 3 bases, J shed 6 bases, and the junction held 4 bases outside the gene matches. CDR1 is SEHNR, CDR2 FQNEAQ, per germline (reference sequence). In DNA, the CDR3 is TGTGCCAGCAGCTTCCTAACAGGGGGAAACATTCAGTACTTC. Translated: CASSFLTGGNIQYF.

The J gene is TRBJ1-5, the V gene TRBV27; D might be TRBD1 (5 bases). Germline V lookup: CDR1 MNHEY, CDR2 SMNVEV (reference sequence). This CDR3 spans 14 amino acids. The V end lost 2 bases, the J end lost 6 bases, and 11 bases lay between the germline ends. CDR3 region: CASSLIGAGQPQHF. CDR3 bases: TGTGCCAGCAGTTTAATCGGGGCTGGTCAGCCCCAGCATTTT.

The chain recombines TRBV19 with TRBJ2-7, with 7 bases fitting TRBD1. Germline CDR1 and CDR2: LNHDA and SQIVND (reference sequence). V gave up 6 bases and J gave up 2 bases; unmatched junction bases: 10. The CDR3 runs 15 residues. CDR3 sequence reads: CASRSKGQLPYEQYF. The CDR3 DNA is TGTGCCAGTAGGTCCAAGGGACAGCTACCCTACGAGCAGTACTTC. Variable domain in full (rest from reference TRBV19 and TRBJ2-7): DGGITQSPKYLFRKEGQNVTLSCEQNLNHDAMYWYRQDPGQGLRLIYYSQIVNDFQKGDIAEGYSVSREKKESFPLTVTSAQKNPTAFYLCASRSKGQLPYEQYFGPGTRLTVT.

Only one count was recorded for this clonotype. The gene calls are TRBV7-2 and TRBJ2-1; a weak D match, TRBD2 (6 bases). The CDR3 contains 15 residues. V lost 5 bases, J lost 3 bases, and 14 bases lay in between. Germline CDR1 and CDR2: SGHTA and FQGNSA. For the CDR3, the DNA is TGTGCCAGCAGCCGTCCTGGCGGGGTCTACAATGAGCAGTTCTTC. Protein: CASSRPGGVYNEQFF.

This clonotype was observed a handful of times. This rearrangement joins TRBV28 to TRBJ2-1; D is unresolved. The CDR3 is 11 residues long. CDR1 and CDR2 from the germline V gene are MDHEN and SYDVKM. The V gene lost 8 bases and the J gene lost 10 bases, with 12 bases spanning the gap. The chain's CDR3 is CASGYIREQFF. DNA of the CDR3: TGTGCCAGCGGGTACATACGGGAGCAGTTCTTC.

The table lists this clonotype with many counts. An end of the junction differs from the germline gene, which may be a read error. This CDR3 reads CSASFSLSTVTQYF. The CDR3 coding sequence is TGCAGTGCTAGTTTCTCCTTGAGCACAGTTACGCAGTATTTT. This chain uses TRBV20-1 with TRBJ2-3, with D unresolved. The CDR3 spans 14 residues. Germline V gene data show CDR1 as DFQATT and CDR2 as SNEGSKA (reference sequence).

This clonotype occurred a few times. The CDR3: CASSLYPLDGGGYTF. CDR3 in DNA: TGCGCCAGCAGCTTGTACCCTTTAGATGGTGGTGGCTACACCTTC. The V gene is TRBV5-1, the J gene TRBJ1-2; D call uncertain. The CDR3 extends over 15 amino acids. The V end was cut by 1 base, the J end by 7 bases, with 17 bases between. Germline CDR1 and CDR2: SGHRS and YFSETQ.

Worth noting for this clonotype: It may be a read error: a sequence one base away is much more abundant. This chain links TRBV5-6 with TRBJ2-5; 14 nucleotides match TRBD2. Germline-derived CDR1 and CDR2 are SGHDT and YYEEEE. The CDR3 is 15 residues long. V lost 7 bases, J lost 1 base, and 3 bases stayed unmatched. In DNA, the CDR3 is TGTGCCAGCCCCGGGACTAGCGGGGGCCAAGAGACCCAGTACTTC. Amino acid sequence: CASPGTSGGQETQYF. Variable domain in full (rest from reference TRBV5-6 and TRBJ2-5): DAGVTQSPTHLIKTRGQQVTLRCSPKSGHDTVSWYQQALGQGPQFIFQYYEEEERQRGNFPDRFSGHQFPNYSSELNVNALLLGDSALYLCASPGTSGGQETQYFGPGTRLLVL.

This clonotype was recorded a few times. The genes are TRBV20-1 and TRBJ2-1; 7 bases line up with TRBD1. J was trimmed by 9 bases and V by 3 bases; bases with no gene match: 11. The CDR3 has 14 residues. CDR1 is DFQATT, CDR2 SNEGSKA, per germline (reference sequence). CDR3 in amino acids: CSASRTGSFVEQFF. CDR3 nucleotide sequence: TGCAGTGCTAGTAGGACAGGATCTTTTGTTGAGCAGTTCTTC.

Written as DNA, the CDR3 is TGTGCCAGCAGTGCAGACCGTTCAGGTAACAATGAGCAGTTCTTC. Protein: CASSADRSGNNEQFF. V and J are TRBV6-5 and TRBJ2-1; no reliable D call. This CDR3 has 15 amino acids. With 5 bases removed from V and 5 bases from J, the gap between germline ends came to 16 bases. From germline, CDR1 is MNHEY and CDR2 SVGAGI.

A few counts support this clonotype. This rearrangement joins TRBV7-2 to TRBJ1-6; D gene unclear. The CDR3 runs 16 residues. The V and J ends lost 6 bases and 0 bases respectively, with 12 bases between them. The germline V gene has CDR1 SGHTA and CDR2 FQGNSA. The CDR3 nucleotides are TGTGCCAGCAGTCTTAATTTCGTCTCCTATAATTCACCCCTCCACTTT. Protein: CASSLNFVSYNSPLHF.

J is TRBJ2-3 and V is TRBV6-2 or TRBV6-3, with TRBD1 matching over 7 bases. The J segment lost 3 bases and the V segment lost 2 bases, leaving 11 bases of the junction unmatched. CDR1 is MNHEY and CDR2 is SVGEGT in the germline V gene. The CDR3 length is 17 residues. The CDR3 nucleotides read TGTGCCAGCAGTTACCTACGGGACAGAGGATTGACAGATACGCAGTATTTT. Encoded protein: CASSYLRDRGLTDTQYF.

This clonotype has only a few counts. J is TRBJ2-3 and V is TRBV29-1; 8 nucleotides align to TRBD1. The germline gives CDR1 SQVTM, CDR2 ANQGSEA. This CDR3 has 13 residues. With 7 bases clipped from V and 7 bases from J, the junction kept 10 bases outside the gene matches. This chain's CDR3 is CSGRRTGGNTQYF. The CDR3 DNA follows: TGCAGCGGACGTAGAACAGGGGGAAATACGCAGTATTTT.

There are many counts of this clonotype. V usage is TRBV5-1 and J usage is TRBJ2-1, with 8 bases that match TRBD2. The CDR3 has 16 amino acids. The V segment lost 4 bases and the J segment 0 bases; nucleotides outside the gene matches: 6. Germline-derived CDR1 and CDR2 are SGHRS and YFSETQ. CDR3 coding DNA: TGCGCCAGCAGCCGGCCCGGGACTAGCTCCTACAATGAGCAGTTCTTC. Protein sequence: CASSRPGTSSYNEQFF.